This TCR beta chain was captured in a study of blood T cell repertoires in COVID-19. The overall study: PBMCs, B-cell-depleted T cells, or T cells were the source of the cDNA or gDNA that made up the material.

Original handling: Reference gene primer amplification gave estimated nucleated cell counts. TCRdb's copy holds only in-frame clones and misses some; the assay was immunoSEQ multiplex PCR. That table gives V, J and clone size, and the DNA gave D and trimming. The sample yields under 85,000 clones, more than 85% seen once. V shed 4 bases and J shed 7 bases, with 25 bases lying between them. Germline-derived CDR1 and CDR2 are SGHNT and YENEEA. CDR3 length equals 17 residues. The chain couples TRBV11-3 to TRBJ1-2; tentative D call: TRBD1 (5 bases). The source material was peripheral blood. The sequence was collected from a man aged 70-80 years with active or convalescent COVID-19. The CDR3 DNA follows: TGTGCCAGCAGCTCCAAATTGTCGGGGGTTACGGGCCTTGGCTACACCTTC. It codes for CASSSKLSGVTGLGYTF.